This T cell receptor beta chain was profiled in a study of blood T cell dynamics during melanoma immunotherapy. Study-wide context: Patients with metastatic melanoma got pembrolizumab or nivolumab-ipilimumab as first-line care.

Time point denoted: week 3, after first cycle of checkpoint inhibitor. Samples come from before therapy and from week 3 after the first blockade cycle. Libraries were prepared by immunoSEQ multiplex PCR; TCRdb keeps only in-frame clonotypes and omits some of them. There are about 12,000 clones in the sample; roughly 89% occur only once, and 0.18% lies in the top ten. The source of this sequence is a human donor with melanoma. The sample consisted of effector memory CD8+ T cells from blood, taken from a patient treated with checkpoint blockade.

The CDR3 region is CASSQVGGVTEAFF. The CDR3 DNA sequence: TGCGCCAGCAGCCAAGTTGGTGGAGTCACTGAAGCTTTCTTT. The chain has TRBV4-1 and TRBJ1-1; no clear D. This CDR3 spans 14 amino acids. Between the trimmed V and J ends, which lost 1 base and 4 bases, there was a span of 10 bases. Germline V gives CDR1 MGHRA, CDR2 YSYEKL.